The 13 T cell receptor beta chains reported below all come from one sample, sequenced in a study of blood T cell repertoires in COVID-19. Data came from immunoSEQ multiplex PCR; TCRdb stores just in-frame clones and leaves some out. The sample gives 380,000 or so clones, approximately 86% of which show up once; about 7.6% is in the top ten. Input material: peripheral blood. These TCRs come from a woman in her sixties or seventies with COVID-19, enrolled during active disease.

This clone was detected a few times. The gene calls are TRBV6-6 and TRBJ1-1, with D uncertain. Trimming stripped 2 bases from V and 3 bases from J, with 7 bases between. Germline CDR1 MNHNY, CDR2 SVGAGI (reference sequence). The CDR3 contains 13 residues. The CDR3 nucleotides read TGTGCCAGCAGTTACGGGAGGTACACTGAAGCTTTCTTT. It is translated as CASSYGRYTEAFF.

Concerning this clone: The junction differs from germline at one of its ends, possibly a read error. The chain joins TRBV7-2 to TRBJ1-2; 7 nucleotides align to TRBD1. The CDR3 loop spans 13 amino acids. Germline CDR1 reads SGHTA; CDR2 reads FQGNSA. CDR3 DNA: TGTGCCAGCAGCTTATCAGGGGGTTATGGCCACACCTTC. Its protein is CASSLSGGYGHTF. Full variable domain (outside the CDR3, taken from reference TRBV7-2 and TRBJ1-2): GAGVSQSPSNKVTEKGKDVELRCDPISGHTALYWYRQSLGQGLEFLIYFQGNSAPDKSGLPSDRFSAERTGGSVSTLTIQRTQQEDSAVYLCASSLSGGYGHTFGSGTRLTVV.

This rearrangement joins TRBV7-9 to TRBJ2-7, with 9 nucleotides matching TRBD2. This CDR3 has 15 amino acids. Germline values: CDR1 SEHNR, CDR2 FQNEAQ (reference sequence). V lost 4 bases to trimming and J lost 0 bases; unmatched junction nucleotides: 4. The DNA for the CDR3 is TGTGCCAGCAGCTCGAGCGGGGGGAGCTCCTACGAGCAGTACTTC. It specifies CASSSSGGSSYEQYF.

This chain links TRBV15 with TRBJ2-2, with 9 bases fitting TRBD2. Germline CDR1 reads LNHNV; CDR2 reads YYDKDF (reference sequence). There are 16 residues in the CDR3. V lost 2 bases, J lost 5 bases, and 6 bases stayed unmatched. The CDR3 reads CATSRPPSGVTGELFF. DNA for the CDR3: TGTGCCACCAGCAGACCACCTAGCGGGGTTACCGGGGAGCTGTTTTTT.

In this sample, this clone turned up once. V gene TRBV9 combines with J gene TRBJ2-3; 8 positions match TRBD2. The CDR3 runs 16 residues. After removal of 0 bases from V and 0 bases from J, the junction contained 3 bases not matched to a gene. Germline CDR1 SGDLS, CDR2 YYNGEE. This CDR3 reads CASSVAGGPSTDTQYF. CDR3 bases: TGTGCCAGCAGCGTAGCGGGGGGGCCTAGCACAGATACGCAGTATTTT. Full variable domain (rest looked up from reference TRBV9 and TRBJ2-3): DSGVTQTPKHLITATGQRVTLRCSPRSGDLSVYWYQQSLDQGLQFLIQYYNGEERAKGNILERFSAQQFPDLHSELNLSSLELGDSALYFCASSVAGGPSTDTQYFGPGTRLTVL.

This clone was counted once. The chain has TRBV5-6 and TRBJ1-2, with a weak D call TRBD1 (6 bases). This CDR3 region has 15 residues. Germline V CDR1 and CDR2: SGHDT, YYEEEE. Between the trimmed V and J ends, which lost 4 bases and 0 bases, there was a span of 13 bases. CDR3 sequence (DNA): TGTGCCAGCAGCGAGCCGGGACACCCTAACTATGGCTACACCTTC. It encodes CASSEPGHPNYGYTF.

The chain couples TRBV5-8 to TRBJ1-2; 8 bases agree with TRBD1. The CDR3 loop spans 17 amino acids. From germline, CDR1 is SGHTS and CDR2 YDEGEE. Trimming removed 5 bases from V and 4 bases from J; junction bases left unmatched: 16. CDR3 in amino acids: CASRAGTGSGHGYGYTF. As DNA, the CDR3 is TGTGCCAGCAGGGCCGGGACAGGTTCTGGTCACGGCTATGGCTACACCTTC.

The chain is built from TRBV18 and TRBJ2-7; a possible D gene is TRBD1 (6 bases). Trimming shortened V by 5 bases and J by 4 bases, and 15 bases separated the two germline ends. The CDR3 loop spans 14 amino acids. Germline CDR1 KGHSH, CDR2 LQKENI. CDR3 residues: CASSSGTHYYEQYF. CDR3 nucleotide sequence: TGTGCCAGCTCATCCGGGACACATTATTACGAGCAGTACTTC.

The V call is TRBV7-2, the J call TRBJ1-2; TRBD1 aligns across 8 bases. CDR3 size: 15 residues. Looked up from germline, CDR1 is SGHTA and CDR2 is FQGNSA. The V gene end was trimmed by 1 base and the J gene end by 7 bases; junction bases not matched to a gene: 8. CDR3: CASSLGVDRVGGYTF. The CDR3 coding sequence is TGTGCCAGCAGCTTAGGGGTGGACAGGGTGGGTGGCTACACCTTC.

The gene calls are TRBV7-9 and TRBJ1-1; 7 bases agree with TRBD1. The length of the CDR3 is 16 residues. Germline CDR1 is SEHNR and CDR2 is FQNEAQ (reference sequence). With V trimmed by 5 bases and J by 5 bases, 14 bases remained unmatched. CDR3 sequence (DNA): TGTGCCAGCAGCCCGACCCTGACAGGGTTTGATACTGAAGCTTTCTTT. Amino acid sequence: CASSPTLTGFDTEAFF.

The chain employs TRBV7-3 and TRBJ2-2; D might be TRBD2 (5 bases). Trimming stripped 5 bases from V and 6 bases from J, with 10 bases between. Germline V CDR1 and CDR2: SGHTA, FQGTGA. This CDR3 has 13 residues. CDR3 loop: CASSGGTPGELFF. CDR3 DNA: TGTGCCAGCAGCGGAGGAACTCCCGGGGAGCTGTTTTTT.

V and J are TRBV4-3 and TRBJ1-4, with D hard to call. The V gene's germline CDR1 is LGHNA and CDR2 YSLEER. V dropped 1 base and J dropped 8 bases, with 2 bases sitting between them. CDR3 size: 11 residues. This CDR3 reads CASSQAEKLFF. CDR3 coding DNA: TGCGCCAGCAGCCAAGCGGAAAAACTGTTTTTT.

The chain recombines TRBV6-5 with TRBJ1-3, with D maybe TRBD1 (5 bases). Germline loops: CDR1 MNHEY, CDR2 SVGAGI. V was shortened by 8 bases and J by 0 bases, with 11 bases between the two germline ends. The CDR3 is made up of 14 amino acids. The chain's CDR3 is CASGDWGSGNTIYF. CDR3 DNA: TGTGCCAGCGGGGACTGGGGCTCTGGAAACACCATATATTTT.